Listed below are T cell receptor beta chains from one sample, sequenced in a study of CXCR3-negative and CXCR3-positive naive CD8 T cells. From the 5' RACE reads, TCRdb lists one entry per CDR3 protein and no DNA. The listing records 120,000 to 150,000 distinct CDR3 sequences. The sequencing input was naive CXCR3+ CD8+ T cells from blood. Receptors originate from a human donor in good health. Some clones in this sample may be carry-over from other donors' samples. The CDR3 runs from the conserved cysteine through the conserved F or W.

v_gene: TRBV19
j_gene: TRBJ2-7
CDR3aa: CAGSIVGTRSYEQYF

v_gene: TRBV7-6
j_gene: TRBJ2-5
CDR3aa: CASSLEPAGQVEAQYF

v_gene: TRBV3-1
j_gene: TRBJ1-5
CDR3aa: CASSQGSAVNQPQHF

v_gene: TRBV3-1
j_gene: TRBJ2-1
CDR3aa: CASSRNRDLYNEQFF

v_gene: TRBV15
j_gene: TRBJ2-2
CDR3aa: CATSTHRGPSGELFF

v_gene: TRBV29-1
j_gene: TRBJ2-2
CDR3aa: CSAGQGNTGELFF

v_gene: TRBV7-2
j_gene: TRBJ2-1
CDR3aa: CASSTQQGNEQFF

v_gene: TRBV20-1
j_gene: TRBJ2-2
CDR3aa: CSAIEDTGELFF

v_gene: TRBV9
j_gene: TRBJ1-1
CDR3aa: CASKGQGGTEAFF

v_gene: TRBV7-9
j_gene: TRBJ2-2
CDR3aa: CASSLVSTSAGELFF

v_gene: TRBV29-1
j_gene: TRBJ1-2
CDR3aa: CSTHGRAHYGYTF

v_gene: TRBV5-6
j_gene: TRBJ2-1
CDR3aa: CASSGEAGEFNEQFF

v_gene: TRBV18
j_gene: TRBJ1-1
CDR3aa: CASSPPDLLNTEAFF

v_gene: TRBV20-1
j_gene: TRBJ2-7
CDR3aa: CSAHVEGLSYEQYF

v_gene: TRBV21-1
j_gene: TRBJ1-3
CDR3aa: CASSKVTGCGNTIYF

v_gene: TRBV3-1
j_gene: TRBJ2-1
CDR3aa: CASSLGQGPSSGEQFF

v_gene: TRBV29-1
j_gene: TRBJ2-1
CDR3aa: CSVEELDYEQFF

v_gene: TRBV2
j_gene: TRBJ1-2
CDR3aa: CATTFGTDYGYTF

v_gene: TRBV10-3
j_gene: TRBJ2-7
CDR3aa: CAISETGTGSYEQYF

v_gene: TRBV4-3
j_gene: TRBJ2-6
CDR3aa: CASSQDRGSGANVLTF

v_gene: TRBV6-1
j_gene: TRBJ1-1
CDR3aa: CASSAYMNTEAFF

v_gene: TRBV6-5
j_gene: TRBJ1-5
CDR3aa: CASSFDRGQPQHF

v_gene: TRBV7-9
j_gene: TRBJ2-7
CDR3aa: CASSTLSPVVGAYEQYF

v_gene: TRBV10-3
j_gene: TRBJ2-7
CDR3aa: CAMAVSQEGYEQYF

v_gene: TRBV29-1
j_gene: TRBJ2-7
CDR3aa: CSVRQGLGTGYEQYF

v_gene: TRBV30
j_gene: TRBJ1-1
CDR3aa: CAWGTGLPPFEAFF

v_gene: TRBV5-1
j_gene: TRBJ1-1
CDR3aa: CASMGENTEAFF

v_gene: TRBV19
j_gene: TRBJ2-1
CDR3aa: CASSRMSGSSYNEQFF